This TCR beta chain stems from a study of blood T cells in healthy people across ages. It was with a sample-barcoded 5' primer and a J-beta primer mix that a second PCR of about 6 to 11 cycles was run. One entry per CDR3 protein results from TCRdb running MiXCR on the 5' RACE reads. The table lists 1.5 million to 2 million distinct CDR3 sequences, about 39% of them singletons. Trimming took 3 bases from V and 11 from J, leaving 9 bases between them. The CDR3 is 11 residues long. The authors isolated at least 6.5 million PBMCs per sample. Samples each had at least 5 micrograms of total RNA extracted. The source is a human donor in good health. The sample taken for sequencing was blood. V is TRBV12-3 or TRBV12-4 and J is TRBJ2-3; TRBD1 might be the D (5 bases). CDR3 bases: TGTGCCAGCAGTTTGGACATACGGCAGTATTTT. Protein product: CASSLDIRQYF.